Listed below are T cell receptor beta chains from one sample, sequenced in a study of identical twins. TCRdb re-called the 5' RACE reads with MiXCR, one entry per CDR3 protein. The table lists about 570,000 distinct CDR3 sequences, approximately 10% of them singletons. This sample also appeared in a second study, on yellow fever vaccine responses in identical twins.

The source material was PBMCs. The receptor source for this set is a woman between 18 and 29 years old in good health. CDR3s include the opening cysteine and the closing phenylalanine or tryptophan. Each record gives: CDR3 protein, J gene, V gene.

CDR3: CASSHFRQGQGRNEQFF
J: TRBJ2-1
V: TRBV5-8

CDR3: CASSSFRASGNTIYF
J: TRBJ1-3
V: TRBV12-3/TRBV12-4

CDR3: CASSRGLAGGPGETQYF
J: TRBJ2-5
V: TRBV3-1

CDR3: CASSHPAGELFF
J: TRBJ2-2
V: TRBV4-3

CDR3: CASRPQTSGGQTDTQYF
J: TRBJ2-3
V: TRBV12-3/TRBV12-4

CDR3: CASSPRGHRDTGELFF
J: TRBJ2-2
V: TRBV25-1

CDR3: CASSSSPQYYGYTF
J: TRBJ1-2
V: TRBV2

CDR3: CASSFRSSYEQYF
J: TRBJ2-7
V: TRBV7-9

CDR3: CSARTGAEQYF
J: TRBJ2-7
V: TRBV20-1

CDR3: CSARVEEIPYNEQFF
J: TRBJ2-1
V: TRBV20-1

CDR3: CASSSGGRGTYEQYF
J: TRBJ2-7
V: TRBV27

CDR3: CASSRGTVSYNEQFF
J: TRBJ2-1
V: TRBV7-8

CDR3: CASSFNLAGEHPYNEQFF
J: TRBJ2-1
V: TRBV5-1

CDR3: CASSLLAGEEWDTQYF
J: TRBJ2-3
V: TRBV7-3

CDR3: CASSLLTSGRSYEQYF
J: TRBJ2-7
V: TRBV4-1

CDR3: CASSWTGGGGEQYF
J: TRBJ2-7
V: TRBV7-9

CDR3: CSATYPLTGHGYTF
J: TRBJ1-2
V: TRBV20-1

CDR3: CASSLNPTYEQYF
J: TRBJ2-7
V: TRBV4-2

CDR3: CASSLGGYGLKGEQYF
J: TRBJ2-7
V: TRBV7-9

CDR3: CSARSPGQINQPQHF
J: TRBJ1-5
V: TRBV20-1

CDR3: CASRELAGGRPQYF
J: TRBJ2-3
V: TRBV2

CDR3: CASSLNPGGDTGELFF
J: TRBJ2-2
V: TRBV7-9

CDR3: CASSAVVAGEGVSYNEQFF
J: TRBJ2-1
V: TRBV2

CDR3: CSARDSRQGTDTQYF
J: TRBJ2-3
V: TRBV20-1

CDR3: CASSEAGGSTQQYF
J: TRBJ2-7
V: TRBV6-1

CDR3: CASSQSVLGETQYF
J: TRBJ2-5
V: TRBV3-1

CDR3: CSARTSGGSAQYF
J: TRBJ2-3
V: TRBV20-1

CDR3: CSAKTKMDEQFF
J: TRBJ2-1
V: TRBV20-1

CDR3: CASTPFGAPYEQYF
J: TRBJ2-7
V: TRBV12-3/TRBV12-4

CDR3: CASGGFSYEQYF
J: TRBJ2-7
V: TRBV6-1

CDR3: CASSLTGATGFYEQYF
J: TRBJ2-7
V: TRBV7-9

CDR3: CSVSGQGAWETQYF
J: TRBJ2-5
V: TRBV29-1

CDR3: CASSESRVAEEQFF
J: TRBJ2-1
V: TRBV25-1

CDR3: CSVETGANTGELFF
J: TRBJ2-2
V: TRBV29-1

CDR3: CASSSYGTEYNEQFF
J: TRBJ2-1
V: TRBV9

CDR3: CASSSILEGYTGELFF
J: TRBJ2-2
V: TRBV2

CDR3: CASSSGLPVGTQYF
J: TRBJ2-3
V: TRBV7-2

CDR3: CASSFFEDKPQHF
J: TRBJ1-5
V: TRBV7-6

CDR3: CASSLVGPSYNEQFF
J: TRBJ2-1
V: TRBV27

CDR3: CASSLTGGPRTDTQYF
J: TRBJ2-3
V: TRBV7-3

CDR3: CASSFLGAQDTGELFF
J: TRBJ2-2
V: TRBV7-2

CDR3: CASSLRVINEQYF
J: TRBJ2-7
V: TRBV12-3/TRBV12-4

CDR3: CASSLVVAGRDTQYF
J: TRBJ2-3
V: TRBV7-9

CDR3: CASSGGGNTYNEQFF
J: TRBJ2-1
V: TRBV9

CDR3: CASSPGTVDEQYF
J: TRBJ2-7
V: TRBV5-1

CDR3: CASSSLIGTGGVGEETQYF
J: TRBJ2-5
V: TRBV11-1

CDR3: CSADEGTGELFF
J: TRBJ2-2
V: TRBV20-1